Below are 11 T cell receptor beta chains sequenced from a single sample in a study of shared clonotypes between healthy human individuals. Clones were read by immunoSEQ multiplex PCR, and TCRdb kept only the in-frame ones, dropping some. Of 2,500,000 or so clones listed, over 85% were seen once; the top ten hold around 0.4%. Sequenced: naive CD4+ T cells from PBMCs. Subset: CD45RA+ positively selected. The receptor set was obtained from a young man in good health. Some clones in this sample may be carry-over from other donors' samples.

DNA of the CDR3: TGTGCCAGCAGACGGGACATCCGGAAGGCGGGAGGGTTGGTGGATACGCAGTATTTT. This sequence encodes CASRRDIRKAGGLVDTQYF. The chain has TRBV5-8 and TRBJ2-3; 9 positions agree with TRBD2. CDR1 is SGHTS and CDR2 is YDEGEE in the germline V gene. The V segment lost 5 bases and the J segment 6 bases; nucleotides outside the gene matches: 22. The CDR3 totals 19 residues.

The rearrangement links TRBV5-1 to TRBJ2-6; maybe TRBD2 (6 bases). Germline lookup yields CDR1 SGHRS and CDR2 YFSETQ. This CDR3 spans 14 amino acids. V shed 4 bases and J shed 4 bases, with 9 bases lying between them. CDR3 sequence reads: CASSGGTGANVLTF. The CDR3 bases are TGCGCCAGCAGCGGGGGGACCGGGGCCAACGTCCTGACTTTC.

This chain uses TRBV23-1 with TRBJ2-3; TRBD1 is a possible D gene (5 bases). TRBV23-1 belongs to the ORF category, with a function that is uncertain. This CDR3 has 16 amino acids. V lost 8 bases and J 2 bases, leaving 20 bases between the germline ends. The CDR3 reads CASSPPRAQDTDTQYF. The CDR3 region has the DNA TGCGCCAGCTCACCACCCAGGGCACAGGACACAGATACGCAGTATTTT.

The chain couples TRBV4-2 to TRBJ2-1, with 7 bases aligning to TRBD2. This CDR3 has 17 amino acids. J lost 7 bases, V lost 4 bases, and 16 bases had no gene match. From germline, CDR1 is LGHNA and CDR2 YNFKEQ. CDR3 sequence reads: CASSLRSGGSTLNEQFF. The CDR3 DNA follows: TGTGCCAGCAGCCTCCGATCTGGCGGGAGTACTTTAAATGAGCAGTTCTTC.

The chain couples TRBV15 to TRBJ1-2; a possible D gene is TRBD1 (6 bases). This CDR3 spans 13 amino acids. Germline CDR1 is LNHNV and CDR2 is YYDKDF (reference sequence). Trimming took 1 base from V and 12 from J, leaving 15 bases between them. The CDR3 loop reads CATSRVLGQSDTF. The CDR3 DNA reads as TGTGCCACCAGCAGAGTCCTAGGACAGTCAGACACCTTC.

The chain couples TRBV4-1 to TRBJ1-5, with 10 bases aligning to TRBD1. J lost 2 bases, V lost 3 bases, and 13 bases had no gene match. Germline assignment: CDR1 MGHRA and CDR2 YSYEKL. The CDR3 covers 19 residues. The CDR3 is CASSHGITGQGLRNQPQHF. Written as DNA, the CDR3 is TGCGCCAGCAGCCATGGAATTACGGGACAGGGGCTCCGCAATCAGCCCCAGCATTTT.

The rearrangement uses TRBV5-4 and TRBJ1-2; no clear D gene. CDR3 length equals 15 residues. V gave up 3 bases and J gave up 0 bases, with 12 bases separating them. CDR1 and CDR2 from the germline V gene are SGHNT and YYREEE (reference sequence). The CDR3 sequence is CASSSGALANYGYTF. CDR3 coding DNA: TGTGCCAGCAGCTCCGGAGCTCTAGCTAACTATGGCTACACCTTC.

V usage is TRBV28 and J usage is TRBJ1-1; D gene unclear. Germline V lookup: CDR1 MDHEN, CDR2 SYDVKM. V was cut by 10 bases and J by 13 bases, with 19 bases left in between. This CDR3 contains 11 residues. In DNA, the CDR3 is TGTGCCACCCGGGAACGTTACCGTGTTTTCTTT. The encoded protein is CATRERYRVFF.

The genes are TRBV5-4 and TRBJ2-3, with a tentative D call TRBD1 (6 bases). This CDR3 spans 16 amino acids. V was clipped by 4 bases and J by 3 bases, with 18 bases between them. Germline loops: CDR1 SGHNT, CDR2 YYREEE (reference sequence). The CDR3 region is CASSKAGVGETDTQYF. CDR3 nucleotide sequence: TGTGCCAGCAGCAAAGCAGGGGTGGGGGAGACAGATACGCAGTATTTT.

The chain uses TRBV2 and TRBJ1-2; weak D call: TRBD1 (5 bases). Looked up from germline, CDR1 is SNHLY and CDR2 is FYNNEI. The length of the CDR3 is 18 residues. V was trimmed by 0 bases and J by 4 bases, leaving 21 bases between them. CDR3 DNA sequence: TGTGCCAGCAGTGAAGCGCCAATCGGGGCCCAAAGGAGCTATGGCTACACCTTC. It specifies CASSEAPIGAQRSYGYTF.

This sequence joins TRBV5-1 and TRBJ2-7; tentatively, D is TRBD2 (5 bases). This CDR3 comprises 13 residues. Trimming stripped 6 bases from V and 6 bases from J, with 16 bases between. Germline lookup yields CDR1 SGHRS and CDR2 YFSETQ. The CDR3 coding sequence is TGCGCCAGCAAGGATCTAGCACTGCGCGAGCAGTACTTC. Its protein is CASKDLALREQYF.